The source of this T cell receptor beta chain is a study of T cells in Graves' hyperthyroidism and ophthalmopathy. Authors of the study amplified TCR beta CDR3 regions from RNA transcripts. The HTBI primer set was used in a first-round RT-PCR of the TCR CDR3. TCRdb re-derived calls from the multiplex PCR reads in MiXCR, one entry per CDR3 protein. This sample has 460,000 or so distinct CDR3 sequences, with under 15% found just once. The CDR3 sequence is 15 residues long. Between the trimmed V and J ends, which lost 4 bases and 3 bases, there was a span of 13 bases. Germline V gives CDR1 SGHAT, CDR2 FQNNGV. This clonotype showed up many times.

The clonotype was recovered from a woman between 18 and 30 years old with Graves' hyperthyroidism. This chain connects TRBV11-2 to TRBJ2-1; possibly TRBD2 for D (5 bases). What was sequenced was blood. CDR3 DNA: TGTGCCAGCAGCTATAGCGTTGCAAGCTACAATGAGCAGTTCTTC. It is translated as CASSYSVASYNEQFF.